Shown below are 21 T cell receptor beta chains from a single sample sequenced in a study of T cells in Graves' hyperthyroidism and ophthalmopathy. Using RNA transcripts as the source, TCR beta CDR3 regions were amplified. The study used the HTBI primer set for a first-round RT-PCR of the TCR CDR3. Using its own MiXCR run on the multiplex PCR reads, TCRdb lists one record per CDR3 protein. Altogether about 610,000 distinct CDR3 sequences are present, 46% being singletons, with the ten largest covering around 7.7%. Sequencing was done on a sample of peripheral blood or thyroid tissue (not recorded which). The receptors derive from a young woman with Graves' hyperthyroidism.

There are a few counts of this clonotype. This chain links TRBV7-6 with TRBJ2-5; 10 bases fit TRBD2. Germline lookup yields CDR1 SGHVS and CDR2 FNYEAQ. This CDR3 is built from 16 residues. V was pared by 4 bases and J by 1 base, with 6 bases of the junction left unmatched. The CDR3 nucleotides are TGTGCCAGCAGCTACCCCCGACTAGCGGGCCAAGAGACCCAGTACTTC. Its protein product is CASSYPRLAGQETQYF.

This clonotype showed up just once. Mismatch with germline at one junction end may stem from a read error. The gene calls are TRBV5-1 and TRBJ1-2, with a possible D match to TRBD1 (5 bases). Germline loops: CDR1 SGHRS, CDR2 YFSETQ. The CDR3 consists of 17 residues. The DNA of the CDR3 is TGTGCCAGCAGCGTTAGCTTTGGGCAGGGCAATATCTATGGCTACACCTTC. Translation: CASSVSFGQGNIYGYTF.

The chain is built from TRBV24-1 and TRBJ2-5; 10 bases align to TRBD2. Looked up from germline, CDR1 is KGHDR and CDR2 is SFDVKD. The ends lost 3 bases at V and 9 bases at J; junction bases unmatched: 6. The CDR3 runs to 14 residues. The CDR3 nucleotides read TGTGCCACCAGTGATCGACCAGCGGGAGGGCCCCAGTACTTC. Translated, it gives CATSDRPAGGPQYF.

The chain has TRBV2 and TRBJ2-7; weak D call: TRBD2 (5 bases). This CDR3 has 17 amino acids. Trimming pared 6 bases from V and 4 bases from J, leaving 25 bases between. CDR1 is SNHLY, CDR2 FYNNEI, per germline. In nucleotides, the CDR3 is TGTGCCAGCAGGTTATTGGAAAGCCAAGGAGGTCAGTACGAGCAGTACTTC. This translates into CASRLLESQGGQYEQYF.

The genes are TRBV7-6 and TRBJ2-7; unclear D gene. CDR1 and CDR2 (germline): SGHVS, FNYEAQ. The CDR3 covers 10 residues. V shed 6 bases and J shed 5 bases, with 5 bases lying between them. CDR3 in amino acids: CASRSDEQYF. For the CDR3, the DNA is TGTGCCAGCAGGAGCGACGAGCAGTACTTC.

This clonotype was seen at least ten times. The V call is TRBV7-9, the J call TRBJ1-1; D is unresolved. V lost 5 bases and J lost 2, with 9 bases in between. Germline assignment: CDR1 SEHNR and CDR2 FQNEAQ (reference sequence). CDR3 length equals 13 residues. CDR3 in DNA: TGTGCCAGCAGCCGTACAGCAAACACTGAAGCTTTCTTT. Translated, it gives CASSRTANTEAFF.

The genes are TRBV4-2 and TRBJ1-1, with a tentative D call TRBD1 (5 bases). The germline V gene encodes CDR1 LGHNA and CDR2 YNFKEQ. The CDR3 totals 14 residues. Trimming cost V 0 bases and J 8 bases, with 13 bases left between them. CDR3 bases: TGTGCCAGCAGCCAAGATGAGACAGAGACGGAAGCTTTCTTT. Translation gives CASSQDETETEAFF.

This clonotype has ten or more counts. J is TRBJ1-1 and V is TRBV4-1, with D uncertain. Germline CDR1 MGHRA, CDR2 YSYEKL. Between the trimmed V and J ends, which lost 4 bases and 11 bases, there was a span of 20 bases. The CDR3 contains 14 residues. The DNA for the CDR3 is TGCGCCAGCAGCCCAAGGGATCGAGGGTTCGCGGCTTTCTTT. As protein: CASSPRDRGFAAFF.

This clonotype has a count of ten or more. The V and J genes are TRBV2 and TRBJ2-7; 8 positions match TRBD2. The germline CDR1 and CDR2 sequences are SNHLY and FYNNEI. With 2 bases clipped from V and 6 bases from J, the junction kept 6 bases outside the gene matches. The CDR3 is 14 amino acids. In DNA form, the CDR3 reads TGTGCCAGCAGTGAAAAAGCGGGAGTTCGCGAGCAGTACTTC. It codes for CASSEKAGVREQYF. The full variable domain, rest sourced from reference TRBV2 and TRBJ2-7, is EPEVTQTPSHQVTQMGQEVILRCVPISNHLYFYWYRQILGQKVEFLVSFYNNEISEKSEIFDDQFSVERPDGSNFTLKIRSTKLEDSAMYFCASSEKAGVREQYFGPGTRLTVT.

This rearrangement joins TRBV10-3 to TRBJ2-3; D gene ambiguous. V was trimmed by 6 bases and J by 5 bases, leaving 9 bases between them. Germline V CDR1 and CDR2: ENHRY, SYGVKD. CDR3 length: 12 residues. The CDR3 loop reads CAIRGEGDTQYF. CDR3 bases: TGTGCCATCAGGGGTGAAGGAGATACGCAGTATTTT.

This clonotype was found many times. The chain uses TRBV7-2 and TRBJ1-1, with no clear D. The CDR3 extends over 15 amino acids. CDR1 is SGHTA and CDR2 is FQGNSA in the germline V gene. V lost 1 base and J lost 4, with 13 bases in between. CDR3: CASSLDPVSSTEAFF. Written as DNA, the CDR3 is TGTGCCAGCAGCTTAGATCCCGTATCGTCCACTGAAGCTTTCTTT.

This clonotype was detected many times. The genes are TRBV7-9 and TRBJ2-5; D tentatively fits TRBD1 or TRBD2 (6 bases each). The germline gives CDR1 SEHNR, CDR2 FQNEAQ (reference sequence). CDR3 length equals 16 residues. The germline V and J ends were trimmed by 1 base and 3 bases, with 15 bases remaining between them. The CDR3 DNA is TGTGCCAGCAGCTTAGAAGGGGGGAGCTGGGAAGAGACCCAGTACTTC. This codes for CASSLEGGSWEETQYF.

Note on this clonotype: No conserved phenylalanine or tryptophan is present at the end of the CDR3, so a read error is the likely explanation. The DNA is left out, because the CDR3 cannot be placed on it with certainty; the CDR3 is given as TCRdb lists it. The chain joins TRBV9 to TRBJ1-4; the DNA was not compared with TRBD1, the D call given in the table. In germline, CDR1 is SGDLS, CDR2 YYNGEE. 11 amino acids form the CDR3, both terminal residues included. CDR3 sequence reads: CASSVADSKWY.

This clonotype was counted at least ten times. This chain uses TRBV7-8 with TRBJ1-2, with unresolved D. Trimming left V 0 bases short and J 5 bases short, with 10 bases between. CDR3 length: 14 residues. CDR1 and CDR2 from the germline V gene are SGHVS and FQNEAQ. The CDR3 nucleotides read TGTGCCAGCAGCTTAGCCCGAGAACGGTATGGCTACACCTTC. Translated, it gives CASSLARERYGYTF.

The chain links TRBV29-1 to TRBJ1-1; 9 positions agree with TRBD1. CDR1 SQVTM and CDR2 ANQGSEA come from the germline V gene. After removal of 4 bases from V and 3 bases from J, the junction contained 9 bases not matched to a gene. The CDR3 runs to 15 residues. CDR3 sequence (DNA): TGCAGCGTTGGGGGACAGGGCGATGGCTACACTGAAGCTTTCTTT. This gives the protein CSVGGQGDGYTEAFF. The whole variable domain, remainder taken from reference TRBV29-1 and TRBJ1-1, is SAVISQKPSRDICQRGTSLTIQCQVDSQVTMMFWYRQQPGQSLTLIATANQGSEATYESGFVIDKFPISRPNLTFSTLTVSNMSPEDSSIYLCSVGGQGDGYTEAFFGQGTRLTVV.

V and J are TRBV11-2 and TRBJ2-2, with TRBD2 matching over 7 bases. The germline CDR1 and CDR2 sequences are SGHAT and FQNNGV. The CDR3 is 16 amino acids. Trimming took 5 bases from V and 0 from J; bases not matched to a gene: 6. The DNA for the CDR3 is TGTGCCAGCAGCCCTAGCGGAGTCGCGAACACCGGGGAGCTGTTTTTT. Its protein is CASSPSGVANTGELFF.

This clonotype was seen at least ten times. The rearrangement uses TRBV4-2 and TRBJ1-5; D may be TRBD1 (6 bases). The germline gives CDR1 LGHNA, CDR2 YNFKEQ. Trimming stripped 1 base from V and 6 bases from J, with 13 bases between. CDR3 length: 15 residues. CDR3: CASSQARGESQPQHF. For the CDR3, the DNA is TGTGCCAGCAGCCAAGCGAGGGGGGAGTCTCAGCCCCAGCATTTT.

This clonotype was observed once. Compared with germline, one end of the junction differs, possibly owing to a read error. The rearrangement joins TRBV25-1 to TRBJ1-2; D is undetermined. Germline V CDR1 and CDR2: MGHDK, SYGVNS. The CDR3 length is 12 residues. CDR3 protein: CAGSEYFYGYTF. In DNA form, the CDR3 reads TGTGCCGGCAGTGAATACTTCTATGGCTACACCTTC.

There are many counts of this clonotype. The chain employs TRBV3-1 and TRBJ2-7; possible D gene TRBD1, 5 bases. The CDR3 extends over 13 amino acids. Germline-derived CDR1 and CDR2 are LGHDT and YNNKEL (reference sequence). V was clipped by 4 bases and J by 6 bases, with 13 bases between them. The CDR3 spells CASSRQGAFEQYF. DNA for the CDR3: TGTGCCAGCAGCCGTCAGGGCGCTTTCGAGCAGTACTTC.

The table lists this clonotype with many counts. The genes are TRBV20-1 and TRBJ1-2; D may be TRBD1 (5 bases). V was trimmed by 1 base and J by 8 bases, leaving 23 bases between them. The CDR3 sequence is 16 residues long. Germline assignment: CDR1 DFQATT and CDR2 SNEGSKA (reference sequence). The CDR3 loop is CSARGGENRKRLGYTF. Here the CDR3 DNA reads TGCAGTGCTAGAGGAGGGGAGAACCGCAAGAGATTAGGCTACACCTTC.

This clonotype has a count of ten or more. This chain joins TRBV6-2 or TRBV6-3 and TRBJ2-7; D is unresolved. V was cut by 4 bases and J by 2 bases, with 9 bases left in between. This CDR3 is built from 13 residues. Germline assignment: CDR1 MNHEY and CDR2 SVGEGT. DNA of the CDR3: TGTGCCAGCAGTTCGGCGGTCACCTACGAGCAGTACTTC. Translation: CASSSAVTYEQYF.